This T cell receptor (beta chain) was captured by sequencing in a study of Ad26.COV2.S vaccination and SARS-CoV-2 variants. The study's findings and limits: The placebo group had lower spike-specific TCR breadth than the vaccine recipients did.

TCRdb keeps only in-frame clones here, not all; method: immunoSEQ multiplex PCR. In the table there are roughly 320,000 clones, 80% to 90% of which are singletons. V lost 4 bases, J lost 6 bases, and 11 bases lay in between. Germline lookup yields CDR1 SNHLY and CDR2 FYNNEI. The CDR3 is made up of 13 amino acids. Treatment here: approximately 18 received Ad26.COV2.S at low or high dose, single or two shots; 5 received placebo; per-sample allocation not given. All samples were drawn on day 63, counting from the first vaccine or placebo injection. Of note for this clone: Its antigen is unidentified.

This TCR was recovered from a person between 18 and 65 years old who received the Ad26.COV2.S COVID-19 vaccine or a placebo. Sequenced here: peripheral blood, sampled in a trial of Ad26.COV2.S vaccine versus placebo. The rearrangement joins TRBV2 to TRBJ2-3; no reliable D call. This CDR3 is CASSAGLSDTQYF. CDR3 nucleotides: TGTGCCAGCAGTGCTGGCCTTTCGGATACGCAGTATTTT.